Below are 14 T cell receptor beta chains sequenced from a single sample in a study of prognosis after radiotherapy for stage I lung cancer. Genomic DNA was the source, and TCR beta CDR3 was amplified from it by two-round multiplex PCR. With primers specific to each TRBV and TRBJ gene, the first-round PCR was performed. TCRdb processed the multiplex PCR reads anew with MiXCR; each CDR3 protein has one entry. The sample gives around 20,000 distinct CDR3 sequences, roughly 40% of which show up once; around 50% is in the top ten. The sequencing here drew on PBMCs, taken before or after stereotactic body radiation therapy (not recorded which). The receptors derive from a donor over 45 with non-small cell lung cancer.

J is TRBJ2-7 and V is TRBV5-1; D is tentatively TRBD1 or TRBD2 (6 bases each). Germline CDR1 SGHRS, CDR2 YFSETQ. Trimming took 0 bases from V and 0 from J, leaving 10 bases between them. The CDR3 runs 15 residues. In DNA form, the CDR3 reads TGCGCCAGCAGCTTGGCTGGGGGGCGCTCCTACGAGCAGTACTTC. Translation: CASSLAGGRSYEQYF.

In its sample, this clonotype was seen many times. The chain employs TRBV15 and TRBJ2-5; D ambiguous. This CDR3 is built from 15 residues. Trimming pared 0 bases from V and 2 bases from J, leaving 10 bases between. Germline CDR1 is LNHNV and CDR2 is YYDKDF (reference sequence). CDR3 nucleotide sequence: TGTGCCACCAGCAGAGATCTGGGTCAGCAAGAGACCCAGTACTTC. Protein: CATSRDLGQQETQYF.

In its sample, this clonotype was seen many times. The J gene is TRBJ2-7, the V gene TRBV7-9; 9 bases map to TRBD2. The CDR3 is made up of 13 amino acids. Germline loops: CDR1 SEHNR, CDR2 FQNEAQ (reference sequence). Losses at the gene ends were 5 bases for V and 2 bases for J; bases not matched to a gene: 1. The CDR3 nucleotides read TGTGCCAGCAGCGGCGGGAGGGCCTACGAGCAGTACTTC. This codes for CASSGGRAYEQYF.

CDR3: CASSEVWDGYEQYF. CDR3 bases: TGTGCCAGCAGTGAAGTCTGGGACGGTTACGAGCAGTACTTC. The chain recombines TRBV6-1 with TRBJ2-7, with D perhaps given as TRBD1 or TRBD2 (5 bases each). The CDR3 is 14 amino acids. Trimming cost V 1 base and J 4 bases, with 11 bases left between them. Germline V CDR1 and CDR2: MNHNS, SASEGT.

CDR3 DNA sequence: TGCGCCAGCCACCCAGGGGGGATTCGGGCAGATACGCAGTATTTT. Amino acid sequence: CASHPGGIRADTQYF. The chain is built from TRBV5-1 and TRBJ2-3; D perhaps matches TRBD1 (7 bases). This CDR3 is built from 15 residues. V lost 7 bases and J lost 4, with 19 bases in between. Germline CDR1 reads SGHRS; CDR2 reads YFSETQ. Filled out from reference TRBV5-1 and TRBJ2-3, the complete variable domain reads KAGVTQTPRYLIKTRGQQVTLSCSPISGHRSVSWYQQTPGQGLQFLFEYFSETQRNKGNFPGRFSGRQFSNSRSEMNVSTLELGDSALYLCASHPGGIRADTQYFGPGTRLTVL.

This clonotype occurred many times. V and J are TRBV5-1 and TRBJ2-5; no definite D call. Germline V gene sequence: CDR1 SGHRS, CDR2 YFSETQ. The CDR3 has 13 amino acids. Trimming cost V 4 bases and J 1 base, with 8 bases left between them. CDR3 nucleotide sequence: TGCGCCAGCAGCGTGACTGTCCAAGAGACCCAGTACTTC. This encodes CASSVTVQETQYF.

There are many counts of this clonotype. The chain couples TRBV28 to TRBJ2-1; D not resolved. The germline CDR1 and CDR2 sequences are MDHEN and SYDVKM. The CDR3 length is 12 residues. Trimming took off 3 bases at V and 10 bases at J, with 10 bases between the two ends. The CDR3 nucleotides are TGTGCCAGCAGTTTGGCCTGGGTGGAGCAGTTCTTC. Translation: CASSLAWVEQFF.

This clonotype was found many times. This chain connects TRBV19 to TRBJ2-2; D is ambiguous. The CDR3 extends over 13 amino acids. Trimming stripped 6 bases from V and 2 bases from J, with 7 bases between. CDR1 LNHDA and CDR2 SQIVND come from the germline V gene (reference sequence). The CDR3 region is CASRDINTGELFF. DNA of the CDR3: TGTGCCAGTAGGGATATAAACACCGGGGAGCTGTTTTTT.

This clonotype was picked up a small number of times. This may come from a read error, since a much larger clone is one base off. This chain links TRBV5-8 with TRBJ2-7; D not certain. Germline values: CDR1 SGHTS, CDR2 YDEGEE. The ends were cut back, 7 bases at V and 6 bases at J, with 5 bases in the middle. The CDR3 loop spans 9 amino acids. The CDR3 bases are TGTGCCAGCGTGTTCGAGCAGTACTTC. Its translation: CASVFEQYF.

This clonotype was seen a single time. This chain joins TRBV6-1 and TRBJ2-7, with 14 bases matching TRBD2. The CDR3 consists of 15 residues. The V gene end was trimmed by 6 bases and the J gene end by 2 bases; junction bases not matched to a gene: 3. The germline CDR1 and CDR2 sequences are MNHNS and SASEGT. This chain's CDR3 is CASSTGLAGAYEQYF. CDR3 DNA: TGTGCCAGCAGCACGGGACTAGCGGGAGCCTACGAGCAGTACTTC.

Points on this clonotype: A much larger clone lies a single base off, so this may be a read error. This chain uses TRBV7-3 with TRBJ2-5; the D gene is possibly TRBD2 (6 bases). Trimming pared 5 bases from V and 2 bases from J, leaving 9 bases between. Germline loops: CDR1 SGHTA, CDR2 FQGTGA. The CDR3 has 13 amino acids. The CDR3 nucleotides read TGTGCCAGCAGCCGGGGGAAGCAAGAGACCCAGTACTTC. It translates to CASSRGKQETQYF.

The rearrangement uses TRBV12-3 or TRBV12-4 and TRBJ2-7; 14 bases are a match to TRBD2. V lost 5 bases to trimming and J lost 6 bases; unmatched junction nucleotides: 6. CDR3 size: 15 residues. The CDR3 sequence: CASSPGLAGVSEQYF. Written as DNA, the CDR3 is TGTGCCAGCAGTCCGGGACTAGCGGGAGTTAGCGAGCAGTACTTC.

This chain uses TRBV11-2 with TRBJ2-3; D unresolved. CDR1 and CDR2 (germline): SGHAT, FQNNGV. The germline V and J ends were trimmed by 3 bases and 4 bases, with 11 bases remaining between them. CDR3 length equals 14 residues. CDR3 nucleotide sequence: TGTGCCAGCAGCTTCGGCGCCCCCCCAGATACGCAGTATTTT. Its protein product is CASSFGAPPDTQYF.

The CDR3 DNA sequence: TGTGCCAGCAGTTTGCAGGGTCTGGACTTTTCTGGGGCCAACGTCCTGACTTTC. Its translation is CASSLQGLDFSGANVLTF. The V gene is TRBV7-2, the J gene TRBJ2-6; possibly TRBD1 or TRBD2 for D (5 bases each). V dropped 6 bases and J dropped 1 base, with 19 bases sitting between them. This CDR3 spans 18 amino acids. The germline V gene has CDR1 SGHTA and CDR2 FQGNSA.